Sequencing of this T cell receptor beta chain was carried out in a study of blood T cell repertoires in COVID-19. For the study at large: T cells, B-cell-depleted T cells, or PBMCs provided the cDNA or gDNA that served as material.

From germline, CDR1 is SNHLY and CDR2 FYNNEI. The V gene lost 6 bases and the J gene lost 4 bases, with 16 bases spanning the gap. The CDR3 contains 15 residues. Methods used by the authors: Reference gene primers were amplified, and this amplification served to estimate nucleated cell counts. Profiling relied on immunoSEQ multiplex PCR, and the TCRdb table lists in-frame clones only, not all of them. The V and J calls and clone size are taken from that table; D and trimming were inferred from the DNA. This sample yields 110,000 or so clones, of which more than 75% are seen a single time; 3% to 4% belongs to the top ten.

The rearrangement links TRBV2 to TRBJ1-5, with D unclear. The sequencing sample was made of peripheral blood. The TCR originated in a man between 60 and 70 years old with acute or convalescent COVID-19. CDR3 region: CASRAYRTGNQPQHF. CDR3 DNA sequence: TGTGCCAGCAGAGCCTACCGGACGGGGAATCAGCCCCAGCATTTT.